These 16 T cell receptor beta chains came from one sample sequenced in a study of blood T cell repertoires in COVID-19 (dated by TCRdb to about 2020). The library was prepared using the immunoSEQ multiplex PCR assay. The clones in this table, taken by TCRdb from immuneACCESS, are in-frame only. Not every clone is retained; where verified, under half of the shortfall comes from an unresolved V gene, and the cause of the rest is unknown. The table for this sample lists about 210,000 clones; approximately 82% of them were counted only once. The ten biggest clones cover 12% of the sample. Sequencing was carried out using peripheral blood. The source of these receptors is a woman aged 40 to 50 with acute or convalescent COVID-19.

This CDR3 reads CASGAQGLGEQYF. CDR3 in DNA: TGTGCCAGCGGAGCGCAGGGGTTGGGGGAGCAGTACTTC. V usage is TRBV25-1 and J usage is TRBJ2-7; D might be TRBD1 (6 bases). V was pared by 8 bases and J by 7 bases, with 18 bases between. CDR3 size: 13 residues. CDR1 is MGHDK and CDR2 is SYGVNS in the germline V gene.

The V gene is TRBV6-2 or TRBV6-3, the J gene TRBJ2-2; TRBD2 aligns across 10 bases. Germline V gene sequence: CDR1 MNHEY, CDR2 SVGEGT. V was pared by 2 bases and J by 6 bases, with 9 bases of the junction left unmatched. The CDR3 spans 17 residues. The DNA of the CDR3 is TGTGCCAGCAGTTACCGGCTAGCGGGAGAAATCTCCGGGGAGCTGTTTTTT. Its translation is CASSYRLAGEISGELFF.

The V and J genes are TRBV24-1 and TRBJ2-2, with a weak D call TRBD1 (5 bases). The V gene lost 4 bases and the J gene lost 1 base, with 9 bases spanning the gap. This CDR3 is 15 amino acids long. Germline V gene lookup returns CDR1 KGHDR and CDR2 SFDVKD. The CDR3 DNA reads as TGTGCCACCAGTGACATCGACAGGAACACCGGGGAGCTGTTTTTT. It yields the protein CATSDIDRNTGELFF.

The chain employs TRBV3-1 (or the pseudogene TRBV3-2) and TRBJ2-2, with D possibly matching TRBD1 (6 bases). This CDR3 comprises 16 residues. Trimming left V 5 bases short and J 2 bases short, with 15 bases between. From germline, CDR1 is LGHDT and CDR2 YNNKEL (reference sequence). The CDR3 is CASSRGSDSNTGELFF. In DNA form, the CDR3 reads TGTGCCAGCAGCAGGGGGAGTGATAGTAACACCGGGGAGCTGTTTTTT.

The chain has TRBV6-5 and TRBJ1-2; 7 bases line up with TRBD1. V was pared by 5 bases and J by 0 bases, with 6 bases of the junction left unmatched. This CDR3 comprises 15 residues. Germline V CDR1 and CDR2: MNHEY, SVGAGI. CDR3 amino acids: CASSLRTGANYGYTF. The CDR3 nucleotides are TGTGCCAGCAGTCTACGGACAGGAGCTAACTATGGCTACACCTTC.

V usage is TRBV6-4 and J usage is TRBJ2-3, with a possible D match to TRBD1 (5 bases). Germline CDR1 reads MRHNA; CDR2 reads SNTAGT. The germline V and J ends were trimmed by 2 bases and 6 bases, with 15 bases remaining between them. There are 15 residues in the CDR3. CDR3 amino acids: CASSDTAGLSDTQYF. The CDR3 DNA is TGTGCCAGCAGTGACACGGCAGGGTTGTCGGATACGCAGTATTTT.

This clone was seen a handful of times. J is TRBJ2-5 and V is TRBV4-1; 9 bases agree with TRBD1. The CDR3 runs 15 residues. From germline, CDR1 is MGHRA and CDR2 YSYEKL. V was clipped by 1 base and J by 5 bases; unmatched bases: 5. CDR3 sequence reads: CASSQGQGEGETQYF. The CDR3 DNA reads TGCGCCAGCAGCCAAGGACAGGGGGAGGGGGAGACCCAGTACTTC.

The V and J genes are TRBV23-1 and TRBJ2-2; weak D call: TRBD1 (6 bases). TRBV23-1 is marked as an open reading frame, function uncertain. V was trimmed by 3 bases and J by 6 bases, leaving 20 bases between them. The CDR3 extends over 17 amino acids. DNA for the CDR3: TGCGCCAGCAGTCAGCACCTAGACAGGCTGGGAGCCGGGGAGCTGTTTTTT. Translated, it gives CASSQHLDRLGAGELFF.

CDR3 sequence: CAWNSQGWNTIYF. DNA for the CDR3: TGTGCCTGGAACTCTCAGGGTTGGAACACCATATATTTT. J is TRBJ1-3 and V is TRBV30; TRBD1 might be the D (5 bases). The CDR3 is 13 amino acids. Germline V gene lookup returns CDR1 GTSNPN and CDR2 SVGIG (reference sequence). Trimming stripped 4 bases from V and 7 bases from J, with 14 bases between.

V usage is TRBV5-8 and J usage is TRBJ2-2; D not certain. From germline, CDR1 is SGHTS and CDR2 YDEGEE. The V end lost 3 bases, the J end lost 4 bases, and 16 bases lay between the germline ends. This CDR3 is 16 amino acids long. The chain's CDR3 is CASSSSRRLGTGELFF. The CDR3 nucleotides read TGTGCCAGCAGCTCCTCTAGACGGTTAGGCACCGGGGAGCTGTTTTTT.

The chain has TRBV5-6 and TRBJ1-2; D gene unclear. The germline CDR1 and CDR2 sequences are SGHDT and YYEEEE. The V and J ends lost 5 bases and 4 bases respectively, with 9 bases between them. The CDR3 covers 12 residues. As DNA, the CDR3 is TGTGCCAGCAGTCAGAGGGTCTATGGCTACACCTTC. Translated: CASSQRVYGYTF.

For this clone: Other DNA sequences in the sample encode the same CDR3. The J gene is TRBJ1-2, the V gene TRBV5-1; weak D call: TRBD1 (5 bases). Trimming stripped 4 bases from V and 2 bases from J, with 9 bases between. Germline V gene lookup returns CDR1 SGHRS and CDR2 YFSETQ. The CDR3 covers 13 residues. This chain's CDR3 is CASSPGGNYGYTF. The CDR3, as DNA: TGCGCCAGCAGCCCGGGGGGGAACTATGGCTACACCTTC.

This clone has ten or more counts. The rearrangement links TRBV6-5 to TRBJ2-1; tentative D call: TRBD2 (5 bases). This CDR3 is built from 14 residues. V lost 5 bases and J lost 12, with 20 bases in between. CDR1 is MNHEY, CDR2 SVGAGI, per germline. CDR3 bases: TGTGCCAGCAGTCCAAATCCGGGCCTACGGGGGCAGTTCTTC. Its translation: CASSPNPGLRGQFF.

The chain employs TRBV5-5 and TRBJ2-7; unclear D gene. V shed 1 base and J shed 1 base, with 12 bases lying between them. This CDR3 has 15 amino acids. Germline V lookup: CDR1 SGHKS, CDR2 YYEKEE (reference sequence). The CDR3 loop is CASSLSSHISYEQYF. CDR3 bases: TGTGCCAGCAGCTTGTCCTCCCACATTTCCTACGAGCAGTACTTC.

This chain connects TRBV7-9 to TRBJ2-1, with 9 bases identical to TRBD2. In germline, CDR1 is SEHNR, CDR2 FQNEAQ (reference sequence). V gave up 2 bases and J gave up 8 bases; unmatched junction bases: 10. There are 16 residues in the CDR3. CDR3 loop: CASSLWGGRARDEQFF. DNA for the CDR3: TGTGCCAGCAGCTTATGGGGCGGGAGGGCCAGGGATGAGCAGTTCTTC.

This clone appeared a single time. The chain couples TRBV12-5 to TRBJ2-5; 7 bases align to TRBD2. The CDR3 runs to 14 residues. J was trimmed by 5 bases and V by 8 bases; bases with no gene match: 11. Per the germline V gene, CDR1 is LGHNT and CDR2 is FRNRAP. The CDR3: CASSSGRPVETQYF. Here the CDR3 DNA reads TGTGCTAGTTCTAGCGGACGCCCGGTGGAGACCCAGTACTTC.